This is a list of T cell receptor beta chains from one sample in a study of blood T cells in healthy people across ages. TCRdb re-analysed the 5' RACE reads in MiXCR, keeping a single row per CDR3 protein. The sample consists of just over 1 million distinct CDR3 sequences, under 55% of them appearing once. The sample was blood. These receptors originate from a woman aged 60-75 years in good health. The CDR3 runs from the conserved cysteine through the conserved F or W. The D gene is left open where the match is weak. Some rows have no size entry. The others give once, few or many, or a class for an expanded clone.

D: TRBD2
J: TRBJ2-5
V: TRBV20-1
size: .
DNA: TGCAGTGCAATACTACTAGCGGGGCTCCAAGAGACCCAGTACTTC
CDR3: CSAILLAGLQETQYF

D: .
J: TRBJ2-1
V: TRBV9
size: few
DNA: TGTGCCAGCAGCGTAGCTTTAAGGACCAGCGACAATGAGCAGTTCTTC
CDR3: CASSVALRTSDNEQFF

D: TRBD2
J: TRBJ2-1
V: TRBV20-1
size: few
DNA: TGCAGTGCTAGAGATTTGACTAGCGGGAGGGCCGGGTCCTACAATGAGCAGTTCTTC
CDR3: CSARDLTSGRAGSYNEQFF

D: .
J: TRBJ1-4
V: TRBV7-9
size: .
DNA: TGTGCCAGCAGTTCGTCAGGAACAACTAATGAAAAACTGTTTTTT
CDR3: CASSSSGTTNEKLFF

D: TRBD1
J: TRBJ2-3
V: TRBV6-1
size: .
DNA: TGTGCCAGCGGAGCAGGGACAGGGGCTCTCCCAGATACGCAGTATTTT
CDR3: CASGAGTGALPDTQYF

D: .
J: TRBJ2-7
V: TRBV11-2
size: .
DNA: TGTGCCAGCAGCTGGGCCCTTCGTGGAGGTCAGGTTGAATACGAGCAGTACTTC
CDR3: CASSWALRGGQVEYEQYF

D: .
J: TRBJ2-5
V: TRBV12-3/TRBV12-4
size: .
DNA: TGTGCCAGCAGTTTAGCAGCGCGGGGTCGCCACCAAGAGACCCAGTACTTC
CDR3: CASSLAARGRHQETQYF

D: TRBD2
J: TRBJ2-1
V: TRBV9
size: .
DNA: TGTGCCAGCAGCGTTTCGATTAGTTTTGCTAGCGGGAGGGCCTATGAGCAGTTCTTC
CDR3: CASSVSISFASGRAYEQFF

D: TRBD1
J: TRBJ1-1
V: TRBV12-3/TRBV12-4
size: .
DNA: TGTGCCAGCAGTAACTCGACAGGGTTGAACACTGAAGCTTTCTTT
CDR3: CASSNSTGLNTEAFF

D: TRBD2
J: TRBJ2-7
V: TRBV20-1
size: .
DNA: TGCAGTGCTCTGGGACTAGCGGGAGGGGTCTCCTACGAGCAGTACTTC
CDR3: CSALGLAGGVSYEQYF

D: .
J: TRBJ2-1
V: TRBV5-1
size: few
DNA: TGCGCCAGCAGCTTGACGGGGGTTGAGCAGTTCTTC
CDR3: CASSLTGVEQFF

D: TRBD1
J: TRBJ2-3
V: TRBV20-1
size: once
DNA: TGCAGTGCCTCCGGACAGGGGGCAGCTGATACGCAGTATTTT
CDR3: CSASGQGAADTQYF

D: TRBD2
J: TRBJ2-3
V: TRBV20-1
size: few
DNA: TGCAGTGCCGCCCGCCAAGCGGGAGCGTCAGATACGCAGTATTTT
CDR3: CSAARQAGASDTQYF

D: .
J: TRBJ1-2
V: TRBV10-3
size: few
DNA: TGTGCCATCAGCCTACGGACAGACTATGGCTACACCTTC
CDR3: CAISLRTDYGYTF

D: .
J: TRBJ2-3
V: TRBV28
size: .
DNA: TGTGCCAGCAGCCCTGTAAACACAGATACGCAGTATTTT
CDR3: CASSPVNTDTQYF

D: .
J: TRBJ2-1
V: TRBV7-3
size: few
DNA: TGTGCCAGCAGCTTACCCGGGACCTCCTACAATGAGCAGTTCTTC
CDR3: CASSLPGTSYNEQFF

D: TRBD1
J: TRBJ2-7
V: TRBV28
size: .
DNA: TGTGCCAGCAGTCCCGTCGGACAGGGACTCTACGAGCAGTACTTC
CDR3: CASSPVGQGLYEQYF

D: .
J: TRBJ1-1
V: TRBV6-1
size: few
DNA: TGTGCCAGCAGTGGGCTGCTTAACACTGAAGCTTTCTTT
CDR3: CASSGLLNTEAFF

D: .
J: TRBJ2-7
V: TRBV7-9
size: .
DNA: TGTGCCAGCAGCCCCCGGGACCGAAACTACGAGCAGTACTTC
CDR3: CASSPRDRNYEQYF

D: .
J: TRBJ2-1
V: TRBV20-1
size: .
DNA: TGCAGTGCTAGTAGCCCCCGCGAGCAGTTCTTC
CDR3: CSASSPREQFF

D: .
J: TRBJ2-7
V: TRBV20-1
size: .
DNA: TGCAGTGCAACTGGGGGGACTCCATACAAGGAGCAGTACTTC
CDR3: CSATGGTPYKEQYF

D: .
J: TRBJ2-7
V: TRBV10-2
size: .
DNA: TGCGCCAGCAGTGAGGAGCAGGCTTACAATGAGCAGTACTTC
CDR3: CASSEEQAYNEQYF

D: .
J: TRBJ2-5
V: TRBV15
size: few
DNA: TGTGCCACTTGTGTGGGCAGGGAAGAGACCCAGTACTTC
CDR3: CATCVGREETQYF

D: .
J: TRBJ1-4
V: TRBV7-9
size: .
DNA: TGTGCCAGCAGCTTAGCGACCCCCGGCAGAAAACTGTTTTTT
CDR3: CASSLATPGRKLFF

D: .
J: TRBJ1-6
V: TRBV6-4
size: .
DNA: TGTGCCAGCAGTGACTTCAGGGGCCTCGGGAATTCACCCCTCCACTTT
CDR3: CASSDFRGLGNSPLHF

D: .
J: TRBJ2-7
V: TRBV2
size: .
DNA: TGTGCCAGCAGTGGGGGGGACAGCCGCGGTGTGACCGAGCAGTACTTC
CDR3: CASSGGDSRGVTEQYF

D: TRBD2
J: TRBJ2-1
V: TRBV7-2
size: .
DNA: TGTGCCAGCAGCTTAGAGCCTAGCGGGACTGAGCAGTTCTTC
CDR3: CASSLEPSGTEQFF

D: .
J: TRBJ2-7
V: TRBV7-9
size: few
DNA: TGTGCCAGCAGTTCTCCCGGGAGCCAAAGAACCTACGAGCAGTACTTC
CDR3: CASSSPGSQRTYEQYF

D: TRBD1
J: TRBJ1-6
V: TRBV9
size: .
DNA: TGTGCCAGCAGCGTAGGGGACAGGGTTGGAAATTCACCCCTCCACTTT
CDR3: CASSVGDRVGNSPLHF

D: .
J: TRBJ2-2
V: TRBV20-1
size: .
DNA: TGCAGTGCTAGTTCGGTTGAAGACTTCGGGGAGCTGTTTTTT
CDR3: CSASSVEDFGELFF

D: .
J: TRBJ2-7
V: TRBV5-1
size: .
DNA: TGCGCCAGCAGCTGGGGCGGCGGGACGGGGCCCTACGAGCAGTACTTC
CDR3: CASSWGGGTGPYEQYF

D: .
J: TRBJ2-3
V: TRBV6-5
size: .
DNA: TGTGCCAGCACCCTTCCCGGTACAGATACGCAGTATTTT
CDR3: CASTLPGTDTQYF

D: TRBD2
J: TRBJ2-7
V: TRBV20-1
size: .
DNA: TGCAGTGCTAGAGATTTTAGCGGGACTTCCGGCGAGCAGTACTTC
CDR3: CSARDFSGTSGEQYF

D: TRBD1
J: TRBJ2-7
V: TRBV9
size: .
DNA: TGTGCCAGCGGGGCGGGGACAGGGGTTTACAAGCAGTACTTC
CDR3: CASGAGTGVYKQYF

D: TRBD2
J: TRBJ2-3
V: TRBV6-1
size: .
DNA: TGTGCCAGCAGCAGGACTAGCGGGAGGTGGGGTAGCACAGATACGCAGTATTTT
CDR3: CASSRTSGRWGSTDTQYF

D: .
J: TRBJ1-6
V: TRBV24-1
size: few
DNA: TGTGCCACCAGTGATTTCAGGGAGCGTTCACCCCTCCACTTT
CDR3: CATSDFRERSPLHF

D: .
J: TRBJ2-5
V: TRBV20-1
size: few
DNA: TGCAGACCAGGGAGCCAAGAGACCCAGTACTTC
CDR3: CRPGSQETQYF

D: TRBD1
J: TRBJ2-4
V: TRBV6-2/TRBV6-3
size: few
DNA: TGTGCCAGCAATCGACAGGGTACCAAAAACATTCAGTACTTC
CDR3: CASNRQGTKNIQYF

D: TRBD1
J: TRBJ2-1
V: TRBV28
size: .
DNA: TGTGCCAGCAGTCCAGGGACAGGGAACTACAATGAGCAGTTCTTC
CDR3: CASSPGTGNYNEQFF

D: .
J: TRBJ2-5
V: TRBV28
size: few
DNA: TGTGCCAGCACCCCTTCCGGGGATCACCAAGAGACCCAGTACTTC
CDR3: CASTPSGDHQETQYF

D: TRBD2
J: TRBJ2-3
V: TRBV7-8
size: .
DNA: TGTGCCAGCAGCCCCGGGACTAGCGGGAGCCGTCGGAATACGCAGTATTTT
CDR3: CASSPGTSGSRRNTQYF

D: TRBD1
J: TRBJ2-1
V: TRBV4-1
size: .
DNA: TGCGCCAGCAGCCAAGATGTCGAGACAGGGGGCTACAATGAGCAGTTCTTC
CDR3: CASSQDVETGGYNEQFF

D: TRBD1
J: TRBJ1-6
V: TRBV20-1
size: few
DNA: TGCAGTGCCATCAGGGGGGCCAGCTCCTATAATTCACCCCTCCACTTT
CDR3: CSAIRGASSYNSPLHF

D: TRBD1
J: TRBJ2-1
V: TRBV2
size: .
DNA: TGTGCCAGCAGTGAAGCTGACAGGGGTTTCGATGAGCAGTTCTTC
CDR3: CASSEADRGFDEQFF

D: .
J: TRBJ2-5
V: TRBV4-1
size: .
DNA: TGCGCCGCCGGCGATGGGGGGGAGACCCAGTACTTC
CDR3: CAAGDGGETQYF

D: .
J: TRBJ1-4
V: TRBV6-6
size: .
DNA: TGTGCCAGCAGTTACGTGGACTATGAAAAACTGTTTTTT
CDR3: CASSYVDYEKLFF

D: .
J: TRBJ2-4
V: TRBV28
size: .
DNA: TGTGCCAGCAGTCCCCAGTCCTTGTGGGGTGAGCAGTACTTC
CDR3: CASSPQSLWGEQYF

D: TRBD2
J: TRBJ2-2
V: TRBV7-8
size: once
DNA: TGTGCCAGCAGCCGGACTAGCCCCGGGGAGCTGTTTTTT
CDR3: CASSRTSPGELFF

D: TRBD1
J: TRBJ2-7
V: TRBV27
size: .
DNA: TGTGCCAGCAGTCCCGGGACAGGCGATCTCGAGCAGTACTTC
CDR3: CASSPGTGDLEQYF

D: TRBD1
J: TRBJ2-3
V: TRBV9
size: few
DNA: TGTGCCAGCAGCGTAGGGGACAGGGGGCTCTCAGATACGCAGTATTTT
CDR3: CASSVGDRGLSDTQYF

D: .
J: TRBJ1-6
V: TRBV7-9
size: .
DNA: TGTGCCAGCAGCTTGCTTGGGGGGACGGATAATTCACCCCTCCACTTT
CDR3: CASSLLGGTDNSPLHF

D: .
J: TRBJ2-7
V: TRBV28
size: .
DNA: TGTGCCAGCAGACTCGGACTCGCCGACGAGCAGTACTTC
CDR3: CASRLGLADEQYF

D: .
J: TRBJ2-7
V: TRBV12-3/TRBV12-4
size: .
DNA: TGTGCCAGCCTTGACCCCTTCTCCTACAATGAGCAGTACTTC
CDR3: CASLDPFSYNEQYF

D: .
J: TRBJ2-5
V: TRBV2
size: .
DNA: TGTGCCAGCAGCCCCGGAGAGTCCGAAGGGACCCAGTACTTC
CDR3: CASSPGESEGTQYF